The sequence of this T cell receptor beta chain was determined in a study of T cell changes during pregnancy in multiple sclerosis. Data came from immunoSEQ multiplex PCR; TCRdb stores just in-frame clones and leaves some out. The sample holds 25,000 to 35,000 clones, around nine tenths seen once. Trimming cost V 3 bases and J 0 bases; bases outside gene matches: 17. The CDR3 spans 22 residues. CDR1 MDHEN and CDR2 SYDVKM come from the germline V gene. This sequence was found in a female donor with multiple sclerosis, enrolled in a pregnancy study. The starting material was CD8+ T cells from peripheral blood mononuclear cells, obtained before pregnancy. V and J are TRBV28 and TRBJ2-7, with 16 positions matching TRBD2. The CDR3 DNA reads TGTGCCAGCAGTTTTATTGAACCGGGACTAGCGGGAGGGCCTATGAGCTCCTACGAGCAGTACTTC. Residues: CASSFIEPGLAGGPMSSYEQYF.